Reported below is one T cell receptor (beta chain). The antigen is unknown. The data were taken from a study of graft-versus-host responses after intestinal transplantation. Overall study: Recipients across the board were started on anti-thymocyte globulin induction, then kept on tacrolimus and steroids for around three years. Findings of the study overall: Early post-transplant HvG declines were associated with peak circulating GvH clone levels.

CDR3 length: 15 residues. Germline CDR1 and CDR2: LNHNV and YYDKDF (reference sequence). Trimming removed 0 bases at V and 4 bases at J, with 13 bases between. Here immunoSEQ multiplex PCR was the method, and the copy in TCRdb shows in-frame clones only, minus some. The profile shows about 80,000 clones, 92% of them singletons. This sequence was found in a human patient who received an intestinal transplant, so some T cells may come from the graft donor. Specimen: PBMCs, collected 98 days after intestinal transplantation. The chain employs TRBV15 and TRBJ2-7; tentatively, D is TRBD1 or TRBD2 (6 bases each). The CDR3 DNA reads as TGTGCCACCAGCAGAGATAGGGGGGACCTTTACGAGCAGTACTTC. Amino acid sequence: CATSRDRGDLYEQYF.